This entry lists 24 T cell receptor beta chains sequenced from one sample in a study of OX40 agonist ivuxolimab in advanced cancers. Libraries were prepared by immunoSEQ multiplex PCR; TCRdb keeps only in-frame clonotypes and omits some of them. The table records 98,000 or so clones, more than 85% of them present only once. The source was CD4+ or CD8+ T cells sorted from blood, collected in a trial of the OX40 agonist ivuxolimab. The receptors stem from an adult with an advanced solid tumor such as melanoma, head and neck, liver or kidney cancer.

V gene TRBV7-9 combines with J gene TRBJ2-2; 8 bases match TRBD2. CDR3 size: 16 residues. With V trimmed by 2 bases and J by 0 bases, 2 bases remained unmatched. Germline CDR1 and CDR2: SEHNR and FQNEAQ (reference sequence). As DNA, the CDR3 is TGTGCCAGCAGCTTATCGGGACTAGCGAACACCGGGGAGCTGTTTTTT. Its protein is CASSLSGLANTGELFF.

This clone showed up just once. The chain links TRBV7-2 to TRBJ2-1, with 13 bases that match TRBD2. The CDR3 consists of 18 residues. Germline loops: CDR1 SGHTA, CDR2 FQGNSA. J lost 5 bases, V lost 4 bases, and 11 bases had no gene match. The CDR3 here is CASSSRTSGRRGDNEQFF. As DNA, the CDR3 is TGTGCCAGCAGCTCAAGGACTAGCGGGAGAAGGGGGGACAATGAGCAGTTCTTC.

The chain links TRBV7-9 to TRBJ1-4; D remains unclear. The CDR3 contains 16 residues. Germline CDR1 and CDR2: SEHNR and FQNEAQ (reference sequence). Trimming shortened V by 1 base and J by 0 bases, and 9 bases separated the two germline ends. The CDR3 DNA reads TGTGCCAGCAGCTTAGGCCACGGAGCAACTAATGAAAAACTGTTTTTT. It is translated as CASSLGHGATNEKLFF.

The chain is built from TRBV9 and TRBJ2-2; D ambiguous. CDR3 length: 13 amino acids. Trimming pared 5 bases from V and 7 bases from J, leaving 12 bases between. Germline V gene sequence: CDR1 SGDLS, CDR2 YYNGEE. CDR3 DNA: TGTGCCAGCAGGGAGAACGAAATCGGGGAGCTGTTTTTT. This gives the protein CASRENEIGELFF.

This clone was recorded only once. The gene calls are TRBV28 and TRBJ1-3; possible D gene TRBD1, 5 bases. V was pared by 6 bases and J by 0 bases, with 12 bases between. The CDR3 runs to 15 residues. The V gene's germline CDR1 is MDHEN and CDR2 SYDVKM. The CDR3 is CASSPGGSSGNTIYF. As DNA, the CDR3 is TGTGCCAGCAGCCCGGGGGGGAGCTCTGGAAACACCATATATTTT.

The gene calls are TRBV6-1 and TRBJ2-7; D is uncertain. The length of the CDR3 is 13 residues. CDR1 MNHNS and CDR2 SASEGT come from the germline V gene. The V gene lost 3 bases and the J gene lost 6 bases, with 12 bases spanning the gap. The CDR3 sequence is CASSEGYSLEQYF. The CDR3 DNA follows: TGTGCCAGCAGTGAGGGGTACAGCCTCGAGCAGTACTTC.

The genes are TRBV9 and TRBJ2-3; D uncertain. V was pared by 0 bases and J by 4 bases, with 15 bases between. This CDR3 region has 16 residues. The germline V gene has CDR1 SGDLS and CDR2 YYNGEE. The DNA for the CDR3 is TGTGCCAGCAGCGTAGGGCCTACAAAGGTCCCAGATACGCAGTATTTT. It encodes CASSVGPTKVPDTQYF.

The rearrangement uses TRBV10-3 and TRBJ2-1; 8 bases are shared with TRBD2. The germline gives CDR1 ENHRY, CDR2 SYGVKD. The J segment lost 1 base and the V segment lost 10 bases, leaving 6 bases of the junction unmatched. The CDR3 sequence is 14 residues long. DNA of the CDR3: TGTGCCACCTTAGCGGGGCCTTCCTACAATGAGCAGTTCTTC. Its translation: CATLAGPSYNEQFF.

This clone came up once. This chain links TRBV30 with TRBJ1-2, with D unresolved. V was clipped by 0 bases and J by 8 bases, with 7 bases between them. The CDR3 runs to 11 residues. Germline lookup yields CDR1 GTSNPN and CDR2 SVGIG (reference sequence). As DNA, the CDR3 is TGTGCCTGGAGTGTAGTTGGGGGCTACACCTTC. This translates into CAWSVVGGYTF.

The chain carries TRBV10-3 and TRBJ2-1; 11 nucleotides match TRBD2. V shed 8 bases and J 6 bases; nucleotides not matched to a gene: 15. The CDR3 is made up of 17 amino acids. The germline V gene encodes CDR1 ENHRY and CDR2 SYGVKD. CDR3 coding DNA: TGTGCCATCGCAGGAGCAATTAGCGGGAGGGCCCTCAATGAGCAGTTCTTC. Amino acids: CAIAGAISGRALNEQFF.

V and J are TRBV28 and TRBJ1-2; 7 bases agree with TRBD1. The CDR3 has 12 amino acids. Unmatched junction bases numbered 1, after V lost 4 bases and J lost 5 bases. Germline values: CDR1 MDHEN, CDR2 SYDVKM. The CDR3: CASSSGGYGYTF. CDR3 nucleotide sequence: TGTGCCAGCAGTTCAGGGGGGTATGGCTACACCTTC.

This chain joins TRBV6-5 and TRBJ1-3; D unresolved. This CDR3 is built from 14 residues. Germline V lookup: CDR1 MNHEY, CDR2 SVGAGI. Trimming took 4 bases from V and 0 from J, leaving 7 bases between them. The CDR3 region has the DNA TGTGCCAGCAGTTCGGTTCGCTCTGGAAACACCATATATTTT. Translation gives CASSSVRSGNTIYF.

CDR3 loop: CASTREVSYEQYF. CDR3 in DNA: TGTGCCAGCACGCGGGAGGTCTCCTACGAGCAGTACTTC. The chain carries TRBV2 and TRBJ2-5, with TRBD2 identical over 8 bases. The DNA matches TRBJ2-7 better at its end, which makes the J call doubtful. This CDR3 spans 13 amino acids. Germline values: CDR1 SNHLY, CDR2 FYNNEI.

About this clone itself: One end of the junction varies from germline; a read error may be responsible. The chain is built from TRBV10-2 and TRBJ1-3, with a weak D call TRBD1 (5 bases). The CDR3 is 11 residues long. Germline loops: CDR1 WSHSY, CDR2 SAAADI. CDR3 nucleotides: TGCGCCAGCAGTGCGGGAACAGGCCTACATTTT. Protein: CASSAGTGLHF.

This CDR3 reads CASSGLAGFTDTQYF. CDR3 in DNA: TGTGCCAGCAGCGGACTAGCGGGGTTCACAGATACGCAGTATTTT. V is TRBV9 and J is TRBJ2-3; TRBD2 matches 11 bases. The CDR3 covers 15 residues. Per the germline V gene, CDR1 is SGDLS and CDR2 is YYNGEE. With 3 bases clipped from V and 2 bases from J, the junction kept 2 bases outside the gene matches.

This sequence joins TRBV5-6 and TRBJ2-3; no clear D. The V gene's germline CDR1 is SGHDT and CDR2 YYEEEE. V dropped 6 bases and J dropped 4 bases, with 18 bases sitting between them. The CDR3 covers 15 residues. CDR3 bases: TGTGCCAGCACCGAAAGAAGGATCGTCTCAGATACGCAGTATTTT. Amino acid sequence: CASTERRIVSDTQYF. The complete variable domain, with remaining parts taken from reference TRBV5-6 and TRBJ2-3, reads DAGVTQSPTHLIKTRGQQVTLRCSPKSGHDTVSWYQQALGQGPQFIFQYYEEEERQRGNFPDRFSGHQFPNYSSELNVNALLLGDSALYLCASTERRIVSDTQYFGPGTRLTVL.

This clone has only one observation. The chain links TRBV7-2 to TRBJ2-5; the D gene is possibly TRBD1 (5 bases). V dropped 1 base and J dropped 11 bases, with 14 bases sitting between them. The CDR3 extends over 13 amino acids. Germline V lookup: CDR1 SGHTA, CDR2 FQGNSA. CDR3 protein: CASSLVGAITQYF. Written as DNA, the CDR3 is TGTGCCAGCAGCTTAGTAGGGGCCATAACACAGTACTTC.

This clone was recorded once. The chain employs TRBV19 and TRBJ2-1; TRBD2 matches at 8 bases. V dropped 5 bases and J dropped 0; count of bases not matched to a gene: 12. Germline V gene sequence: CDR1 LNHDA, CDR2 SQIVND (reference sequence). The CDR3 consists of 18 residues. The CDR3 coding sequence is TGTGCCAGTAGTGCCCCGGGAGGGCGCTTGAGCTCCTACAATGAGCAGTTCTTC. It codes for CASSAPGGRLSSYNEQFF.

The chain couples TRBV27 to TRBJ1-5; D is ambiguous. Germline values: CDR1 MNHEY, CDR2 SMNVEV (reference sequence). The germline V and J ends were trimmed by 4 bases and 3 bases, with 7 bases remaining between them. This CDR3 is built from 13 residues. The CDR3 DNA sequence: TGTGCCAGCAGTTGGCAGAACAATCAGCCCCAGCATTTT. Amino acids: CASSWQNNQPQHF.

The rearrangement uses TRBV5-1 and TRBJ2-2, with 9 bases lining up with TRBD1. V lost 2 bases to trimming and J lost 0 bases; unmatched junction nucleotides: 2. The CDR3 is made up of 16 amino acids. CDR1 is SGHRS and CDR2 is YFSETQ in the germline V gene. CDR3 loop: CASSLTGGANTGELFF. In DNA form, the CDR3 reads TGCGCCAGCAGCTTAACAGGGGGCGCGAACACCGGGGAGCTGTTTTTT.

This clone was counted once. This chain connects TRBV6-1 to TRBJ2-7; D remains unclear. CDR1 is MNHNS, CDR2 SASEGT, per germline. The CDR3 totals 15 residues. The V gene lost 0 bases and the J gene lost 5 bases, with 14 bases spanning the gap. The CDR3, as DNA: TGTGCCAGCAGTGAAGCGTCATGGCGGTCTGACGAGCAGTACTTC. Protein: CASSEASWRSDEQYF.

The V gene is TRBV18, the J gene TRBJ2-7; D perhaps matches TRBD2 (6 bases). This CDR3 is 14 amino acids long. Germline V gene lookup returns CDR1 KGHSH and CDR2 LQKENI. Trimming removed 3 bases at V and 5 bases at J, with 14 bases between. The CDR3 loop is CASSPPGLSNEQYF. CDR3 bases: TGTGCCAGCTCACCTCCGGGACTTTCGAACGAGCAGTACTTC.

The chain joins TRBV9 to TRBJ2-3; 8 nucleotides align to TRBD1. Germline V gene data show CDR1 as SGDLS and CDR2 as YYNGEE. V lost 0 bases and J lost 2; bases outside the gene matches: 5. This CDR3 spans 16 amino acids. CDR3 protein: CASSVDRGSFTDTQYF. CDR3 sequence (DNA): TGTGCCAGCAGCGTAGACAGGGGGTCGTTCACAGATACGCAGTATTTT. Full variable domain (rest looked up from reference TRBV9 and TRBJ2-3): DSGVTQTPKHLITATGQRVTLRCSPRSGDLSVYWYQQSLDQGLQFLIQYYNGEERAKGNILERFSAQQFPDLHSELNLSSLELGDSALYFCASSVDRGSFTDTQYFGPGTRLTVL.

The chain recombines TRBV5-1 with TRBJ1-5, with unresolved D. Germline V gene sequence: CDR1 SGHRS, CDR2 YFSETQ. The CDR3 has 14 amino acids. V dropped 0 bases and J dropped 2 bases, with 6 bases sitting between them. CDR3 nucleotides: TGCGCCAGCAGCTTGGATAGGGGCAATCAGCCCCAGCATTTT. Its protein product is CASSLDRGNQPQHF.